The 20 T cell receptor beta chains below all came from one sample that was sequenced in a study of blood T cell repertoires in COVID-19. Sequencing was performed with immunoSEQ multiplex PCR; in TCRdb, only in-frame clones are kept and a portion is missing. This sample has some 670,000 clones; 80% to 90% occur once, and the top ten carry under 0.3%. The sequencing sample was made of peripheral blood. Source of these receptors: a woman between 18 and 30 years old with acute or convalescent COVID-19.

The chain has TRBV2 and TRBJ2-5; 8 bases fit TRBD1. The CDR3 has 12 residues. In germline, CDR1 is SNHLY, CDR2 FYNNEI. The V gene end was trimmed by 10 bases and the J gene end by 6 bases; junction bases not matched to a gene: 7. The CDR3 DNA is TGTGCCACCGACAGGGGCTCGAAGACCCAGTACTTC. Its translation is CATDRGSKTQYF.

The chain employs TRBV18 and TRBJ1-6; D is undetermined. The CDR3 is 15 residues long. Trimming stripped 0 bases from V and 7 bases from J, with 10 bases between. Germline V gene lookup returns CDR1 KGHSH and CDR2 LQKENI. The chain's CDR3 is CASSPPRRENSPLHF. As DNA, the CDR3 is TGTGCCAGCTCACCACCGCGGCGGGAGAATTCACCCCTCCACTTT.

CDR3: CASSGGQLSSGNTIYF. The CDR3, as DNA: TGTGCCAGCAGTGGGGGACAGCTCAGCTCTGGAAACACCATATATTTT. The rearrangement uses TRBV25-1 and TRBJ1-3; 7 bases map to TRBD1. The V gene end was trimmed by 4 bases and the J gene end by 0 bases; junction bases not matched to a gene: 6. The CDR3 length is 16 residues. The germline V gene encodes CDR1 MGHDK and CDR2 SYGVNS.

The chain employs TRBV5-1 and TRBJ1-1; 11 nucleotides align to TRBD1. Germline lookup yields CDR1 SGHRS and CDR2 YFSETQ. This CDR3 contains 15 residues. V trimming: 7 bases; J trimming: 6 bases; junction bases outside the gene matches: 11. This chain's CDR3 is CASGQGAPGLAEAFF. CDR3 in DNA: TGCGCCAGCGGACAGGGGGCGCCGGGTCTCGCTGAAGCTTTCTTT.

The chain couples TRBV19 to TRBJ1-2; the match to TRBD1 covers 7 bases. The CDR3 is made up of 15 amino acids. Germline V gives CDR1 LNHDA, CDR2 SQIVND (reference sequence). V lost 1 base to trimming and J lost 3 bases; unmatched junction nucleotides: 5. CDR3 region: CASSIVRQGDYGYTF. The DNA of the CDR3 is TGTGCCAGTAGTATAGTTCGGCAGGGGGACTATGGCTACACCTTC.

The J gene is TRBJ2-2, the V gene TRBV6-5, with a weak D call TRBD2 (6 bases). The germline V and J ends were trimmed by 6 bases and 6 bases, with 14 bases remaining between them. The CDR3 sequence is 14 residues long. The germline CDR1 and CDR2 sequences are MNHEY and SVGAGI. The CDR3 region has the DNA TGTGCCAGCAGCCCCGGAGGGTCCCCCGGGGAGCTGTTTTTT. Its protein product is CASSPGGSPGELFF.

The V call is TRBV6-1, the J call TRBJ1-4; TRBD1 might be the D (6 bases). Germline loops: CDR1 MNHNS, CDR2 SASEGT. Trimming shortened V by 1 base and J by 4 bases, and 10 bases separated the two germline ends. The length of the CDR3 is 15 residues. The CDR3 here is CASSEGGTINEKLFF. DNA of the CDR3: TGTGCCAGCAGTGAAGGGGGGACAATTAATGAAAAACTGTTTTTT.

This clone was found once. This chain uses TRBV7-9 with TRBJ2-7, with a possible D match to TRBD1 (6 bases). The V and J ends lost 5 bases and 2 bases respectively, with 10 bases between them. Germline CDR1 SEHNR, CDR2 FQNEAQ (reference sequence). The CDR3 loop spans 13 amino acids. The CDR3 sequence is CASSDRDTYEQYF. DNA for the CDR3: TGTGCCAGCAGCGACCGGGACACCTACGAGCAGTACTTC.

The gene calls are TRBV28 and TRBJ1-6; TRBD1 is a possible D gene (5 bases). The CDR3 runs to 18 residues. The germline gives CDR1 MDHEN, CDR2 SYDVKM. V was shortened by 5 bases and J by 7 bases, with 24 bases between the two germline ends. CDR3 protein: CASSPPLGHISPNSPLHF. Here the CDR3 DNA reads TGTGCCAGCAGTCCACCCCTCGGACATATCAGTCCCAATTCACCCCTCCACTTT.

Notes on this clone: The same CDR3 arises from other DNA sequences in this sample as well. The chain combines TRBV18 with TRBJ2-2; TRBD1 is a possible D gene (5 bases). The V end lost 3 bases, the J end lost 4 bases, and 6 bases lay between the germline ends. Germline CDR1 reads KGHSH; CDR2 reads LQKENI. The CDR3 is 13 amino acids. The CDR3: CASSPQGTGELFF. The DNA for the CDR3 is TGTGCCAGCTCACCCCAGGGCACCGGGGAGCTGTTTTTT.

The rearrangement joins TRBV11-2 to TRBJ2-1; D gene unclear. The CDR3 covers 15 residues. The germline V and J ends were trimmed by 5 bases and 2 bases, with 13 bases remaining between them. CDR1 and CDR2 (germline): SGHAT, FQNNGV. The CDR3 DNA follows: TGTGCCAGCAGCCCTCTACTGTCTACCTACAATGAGCAGTTCTTC. This codes for CASSPLLSTYNEQFF.

This sequence joins TRBV10-3 and TRBJ2-7, with D possibly matching TRBD2 (6 bases). In germline, CDR1 is ENHRY, CDR2 SYGVKD. Trimming shortened V by 2 bases and J by 7 bases, and 6 bases separated the two germline ends. The CDR3 is 11 amino acids. CDR3 in DNA: TGTGCCATCAGTGAGGGGGGGGAGCAGTACTTC. Amino acid sequence: CAISEGGEQYF.

This clone was counted a single time. The chain couples TRBV7-9 to TRBJ2-2; tentative D call: TRBD1 (5 bases). The CDR3 totals 15 residues. Trimming took off 5 bases at V and 2 bases at J, with 12 bases between the two ends. Germline V gives CDR1 SEHNR, CDR2 FQNEAQ (reference sequence). The CDR3 DNA sequence: TGTGCCAGCAGCGCCCGGCAGGGAAACACCGGGGAGCTGTTTTTT. Protein: CASSARQGNTGELFF.

The chain employs TRBV28 and TRBJ2-2, with D tentatively TRBD2 (5 bases). Looked up from germline, CDR1 is MDHEN and CDR2 is SYDVKM. This CDR3 contains 12 residues. V gave up 5 bases and J gave up 4 bases, with 5 bases separating them. The CDR3: CASSTSTGELFF. The CDR3, as DNA: TGTGCCAGCAGTACTAGCACCGGGGAGCTGTTTTTT. Full variable domain (rest looked up from reference TRBV28 and TRBJ2-2): DVKVTQSSRYLVKRTGEKVFLECVQDMDHENMFWYRQDPGLGLRLIYFSYDVKMKEKGDIPEGYSVSREKKERFSLILESASTNQTSMYLCASSTSTGELFFGEGSRLTVL.

This clone showed up just once. The chain is built from TRBV19 and TRBJ1-1; D remains ambiguous. V shed 5 bases and J shed 13 bases, with 14 bases lying between them. Germline CDR1 is LNHDA and CDR2 is SQIVND (reference sequence). This CDR3 is built from 11 residues. DNA for the CDR3: TGTGCCAGTAGTTCTCGAGGGATTGGTTTCTTT. Amino acids: CASSSRGIGFF.

The V call is TRBV6-5, the J call TRBJ1-4; D is perhaps TRBD1 (6 bases). V shed 6 bases and J shed 8 bases, with 10 bases lying between them. This CDR3 has 12 amino acids. Germline assignment: CDR1 MNHEY and CDR2 SVGAGI. As DNA, the CDR3 is TGTGCCAGCAGCAGGGGAGGGGAAAAACTGTTTTTT. Amino acids: CASSRGGEKLFF.

This clone was counted a few times. The chain uses TRBV2 and TRBJ1-2; D ambiguous. The CDR3 length is 16 residues. Germline CDR1 is SNHLY and CDR2 is FYNNEI. Trimming removed 0 bases at V and 4 bases at J, with 15 bases between. CDR3: CASSEALPGVTYGYTF. CDR3 bases: TGTGCCAGCAGTGAAGCGCTTCCCGGGGTGACCTATGGCTACACCTTC.

J is TRBJ1-5 and V is TRBV7-8; TRBD1 matches 7 bases. Unmatched junction bases numbered 8, after V lost 7 bases and J lost 2 bases. CDR1 is SGHVS and CDR2 is FQNEAQ in the germline V gene. The CDR3 extends over 15 amino acids. For the CDR3, the DNA is TGTGCCAGCACCTCCAGGGGGGTCGGCAATCAGCCCCAGCATTTT. It yields the protein CASTSRGVGNQPQHF.

The CDR3 DNA is TGTGCCAGCAGTGAGGCAGGGGAAGGGGCACCCCTCCACTTT. Its protein is CASSEAGEGAPLHF. V gene TRBV25-1 combines with J gene TRBJ1-6; D may be TRBD1 (6 bases). V lost 3 bases and J 11 bases, leaving 14 bases between the germline ends. Per the germline V gene, CDR1 is MGHDK and CDR2 is SYGVNS. This CDR3 contains 14 residues.

This clone was observed a handful of times. V gene TRBV29-1 combines with J gene TRBJ1-1; weak D call: TRBD1 (6 bases). The germline gives CDR1 SQVTM, CDR2 ANQGSEA. The CDR3 is made up of 13 amino acids. Trimming pared 2 bases from V and 6 bases from J, leaving 13 bases between. The DNA for the CDR3 is TGCAGCGTTGAACCCCGAGACAGGTCTGAAGCTTTCTTT. This codes for CSVEPRDRSEAFF.